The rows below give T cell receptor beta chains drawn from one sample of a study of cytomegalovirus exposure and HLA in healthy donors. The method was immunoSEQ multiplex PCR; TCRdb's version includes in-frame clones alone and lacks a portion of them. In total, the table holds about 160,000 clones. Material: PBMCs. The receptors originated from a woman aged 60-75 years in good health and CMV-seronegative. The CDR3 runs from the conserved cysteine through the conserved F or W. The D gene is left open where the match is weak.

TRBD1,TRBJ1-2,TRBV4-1,TGCGCCAGCAGCCTCGCTCGAGCCAATCGACAGGGTCGGTGGAGCTACACCTTC,CASSLARANRQGRWSYTF
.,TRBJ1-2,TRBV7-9,TGTGCCAGCAGCTTTGGGCCTCCCCCCACCTTC,CASSFGPPPTF
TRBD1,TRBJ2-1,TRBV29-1,TGCAGCGTCTCCCCAGGGGGCTACAATGAGCAGTTCTTC,CSVSPGGYNEQFF
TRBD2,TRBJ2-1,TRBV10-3,TGTGCCATCAGTGAGGGACTAGCGGGTAAGAGCTCCTACAATGAGCAGTTCTTC,CAISEGLAGKSSYNEQFF
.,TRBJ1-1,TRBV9,TGTGCCAGCAGCGTAACGGGGAACACTGAAGCTTTCTTT,CASSVTGNTEAFF
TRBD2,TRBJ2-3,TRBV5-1,TGCGCCAGCAGCTGGGCACTAGCGGTTCTCACAGATACGCAGTATTTT,CASSWALAVLTDTQYF
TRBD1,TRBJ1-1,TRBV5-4,TGTGCCAGCAGCTCTGCGGGACAGGGGGCTGGAACTGAAGCTTTCTTT,CASSSAGQGAGTEAFF
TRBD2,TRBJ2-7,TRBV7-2,TGTGCCAGCAGCCGAATCGGTGTTAGCGGGGGGGCCCAACCCTACGAGCAGTACTTC,CASSRIGVSGGAQPYEQYF
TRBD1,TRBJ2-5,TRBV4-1,TGCGCCAGCAGCCAGGGGACAGGACGCCCAACCCAGTACTTC,CASSQGTGRPTQYF
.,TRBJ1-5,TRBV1,TGCACCAGCAGCCATGGTCGAGGGAGGGGGTTATGTCAGCCCCAGCATTTT,CTSSHGRGRGLCQPQHF
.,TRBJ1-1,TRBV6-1,TGTGCCAGCAGACCGGACAATTTGAACACTGAAGCTTTCTTT,CASRPDNLNTEAFF
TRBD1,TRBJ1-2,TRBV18,TGTGCCGGGGGACAGGGGGCGCAAATTGATGGCTACACCTTC,CAGGQGAQIDGYTF
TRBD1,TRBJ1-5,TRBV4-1,TGCGCCAGCAGCCACGAAGACAGGGGGAGCAATCAGCCCCAGCATTTT,CASSHEDRGSNQPQHF
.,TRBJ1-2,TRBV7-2,TGTGCCAGCAGCTACCCGGGGTCTCCCTATGGCTACACCTTC,CASSYPGSPYGYTF
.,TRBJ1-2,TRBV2,TGTGCCAGCAGCCCATCTCTAGGCTATGGCTACACCTTC,CASSPSLGYGYTF
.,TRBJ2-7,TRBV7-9,TGTGCCAGCAGTTCTGTTGGCAGGCTCTTCACCTACGAGCAGTACTTC,CASSSVGRLFTYEQYF
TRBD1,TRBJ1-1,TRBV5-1,TGCGCCAGCAGCTCCGGGACAGGGGGGACTGAAGCTTTCTTT,CASSSGTGGTEAFF
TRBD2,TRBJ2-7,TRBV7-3,TGTGCCAGCAGCCCAATAGCGGGAGGACTTGTTGAGCAGTACTTC,CASSPIAGGLVEQYF
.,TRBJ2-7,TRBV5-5,TGTGCCAGCAACTCACCCTACGAGCAGTACTTC,CASNSPYEQYF
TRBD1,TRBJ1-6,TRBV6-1,TGTGCCAGCAGTTCCTCAGGGGGCCAATCACCCCTCCACTTT,CASSSSGGQSPLHF
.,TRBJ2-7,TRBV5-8,TGTGCCAGCAGCTTCGGCAGGGCCTACTCCTACGAGCAGTACTTC,CASSFGRAYSYEQYF
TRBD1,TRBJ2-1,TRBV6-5,TGTGCCAGCAGTCCCAGGGGGAGCTCCTACAATGAGCAGTTCTTC,CASSPRGSSYNEQFF
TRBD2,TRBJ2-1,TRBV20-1,TGCAGTGCTGCGGGGGTCAATGAGCAGTTCTTC,CSAAGVNEQFF
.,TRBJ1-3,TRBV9,TGTGCCAGCAGCGTAGGACAGGAGGGAAACACCATATATTTT,CASSVGQEGNTIYF
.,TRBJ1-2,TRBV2,TGTGCCGGTGGGAGGTCCCCCTATGGCTACACCTTC,CAGGRSPYGYTF
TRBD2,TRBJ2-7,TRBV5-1,TGCGCCAGCAGCTGGACTAGCGGGGTGACGGGCGAGCAGTACTTC,CASSWTSGVTGEQYF
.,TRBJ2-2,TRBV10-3,TGTGCCATCAGTGAGAGGGGGGGGAACACCGGGGAGCTGTTTTTT,CAISERGGNTGELFF
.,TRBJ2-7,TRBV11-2,TGTGCCAGCACCCGAGGAGGGGGCAACGAGCAGTACTTC,CASTRGGGNEQYF
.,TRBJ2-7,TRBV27,TGTGCCAGCAGTTTATTCGGGATCGGGGGTGGCGAGCAGTACTTC,CASSLFGIGGGEQYF
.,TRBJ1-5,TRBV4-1,TGCGCCAGCAGCCAAGGGGGAGGGGGTAGTCAGCCCCAGCATTTT,CASSQGGGGSQPQHF
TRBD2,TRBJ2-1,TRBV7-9,TGTGCCAGCAGCTTAGATGGACTAGCGGGCGCTAACAATGAGCAGTTCTTC,CASSLDGLAGANNEQFF
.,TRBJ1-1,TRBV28,TGTGCCAGCAGTTTTCATCGGGGGGGGATGAACACTGAAGCTTTCTTT,CASSFHRGGMNTEAFF
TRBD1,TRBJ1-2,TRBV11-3,TGTGCCAGCAGGGCAGGGGGCCTTAACTATGGCTACACCTTC,CASRAGGLNYGYTF
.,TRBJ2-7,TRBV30,TGTGCCTGGAGTGTGGGAGCCTACGAGCAGTACTTC,CAWSVGAYEQYF
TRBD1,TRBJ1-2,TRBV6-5,TGTGCCACCTCACCACCAGGGGGAGGCTACACCTTC,CATSPPGGGYTF